Reported below is one T cell receptor (beta chain). The data are from a study of blood T cell repertoires in COVID-19. Only in-frame clones appear in the TCRdb table, and some are missing; sequencing was by immunoSEQ multiplex PCR. Among about 140,000 clones listed, 82% were seen once. The CDR3 is made up of 12 amino acids. Germline assignment: CDR1 LNHDA and CDR2 SQIVND (reference sequence). V was shortened by 10 bases and J by 7 bases, with 13 bases between the two germline ends. This clonotype originated in a woman over 75 with acute or convalescent COVID-19. Material: peripheral blood. The genes are TRBV19 and TRBJ1-4; perhaps TRBD1 as D (5 bases). The CDR3 sequence: CATLDRSEKLFF. DNA for the CDR3: TGTGCCACCCTCGACAGAAGTGAAAAACTGTTTTTT.